This record covers a single T cell receptor (beta chain). Its antigen is not identified. The entry originates in a study of response to subunit inactivated influenza vaccine. Whole-study findings and limits: Seasonal influenza vaccination, on each occasion, was suggested by the authors to recruit few new T cells.

The CDR3 covers 12 residues. Trimming shortened V by 7 bases and J by 6 bases, and 10 bases separated the two germline ends. CDR1 is MDHEN, CDR2 SYDVKM, per germline. TCRdb itself ran the RT-PCR reads through MiXCR, one entry per CDR3 protein. The table lists about 780,000 distinct CDR3 sequences, about 18% of them singletons. The sample here was PBMCs from blood, taken roughly 5 days after vaccination. J is TRBJ2-1 and V is TRBV28; D is unresolved. The sequence was collected from a man over 45 who received an inactivated influenza vaccine. This CDR3 reads CASKLRSNEQFF. The CDR3 DNA is TGTGCCAGCAAACTTCGGTCCAATGAGCAGTTCTTC.